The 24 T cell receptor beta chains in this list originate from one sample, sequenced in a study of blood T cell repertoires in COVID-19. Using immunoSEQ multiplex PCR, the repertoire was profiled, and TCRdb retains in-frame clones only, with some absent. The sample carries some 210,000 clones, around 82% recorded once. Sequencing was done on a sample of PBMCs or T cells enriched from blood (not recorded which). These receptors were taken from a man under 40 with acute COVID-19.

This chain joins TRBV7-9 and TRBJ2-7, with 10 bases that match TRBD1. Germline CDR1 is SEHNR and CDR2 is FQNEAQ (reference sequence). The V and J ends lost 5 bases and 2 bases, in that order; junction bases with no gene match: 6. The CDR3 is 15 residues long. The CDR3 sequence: CASSAGTGDAYEQYF. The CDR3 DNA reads TGTGCCAGCAGCGCAGGGACAGGGGACGCCTACGAGCAGTACTTC.

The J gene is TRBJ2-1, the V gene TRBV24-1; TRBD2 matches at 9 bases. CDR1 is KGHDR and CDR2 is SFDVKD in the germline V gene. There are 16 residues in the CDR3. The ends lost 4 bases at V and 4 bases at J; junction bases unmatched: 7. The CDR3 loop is CATSERAGGPYNEQFF. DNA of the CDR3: TGTGCCACCAGTGAGAGAGCGGGGGGACCATACAATGAGCAGTTCTTC.

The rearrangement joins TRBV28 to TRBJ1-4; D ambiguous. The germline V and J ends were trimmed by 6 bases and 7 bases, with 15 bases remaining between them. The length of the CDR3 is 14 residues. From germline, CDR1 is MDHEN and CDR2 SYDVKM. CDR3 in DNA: TGTGCCAGCAGGTTAGGTGGCCCATTTGAAAAACTGTTTTTT. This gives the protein CASRLGGPFEKLFF.

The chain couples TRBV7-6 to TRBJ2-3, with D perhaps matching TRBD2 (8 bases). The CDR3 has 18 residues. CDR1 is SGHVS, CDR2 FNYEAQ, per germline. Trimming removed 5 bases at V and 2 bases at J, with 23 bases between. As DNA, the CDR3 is TGTGCCAGCAGCCGACCTAAGGGGGCGGGGGGCTTCACAGATACGCAGTATTTT. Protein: CASSRPKGAGGFTDTQYF.

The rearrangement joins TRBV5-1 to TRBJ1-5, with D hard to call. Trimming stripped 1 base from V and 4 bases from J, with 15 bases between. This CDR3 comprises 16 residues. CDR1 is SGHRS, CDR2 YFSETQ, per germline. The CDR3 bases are TGCGCCAGCAGCTTGAATTCCCCCGGGTTGAATCAGCCCCAGCATTTT. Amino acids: CASSLNSPGLNQPQHF.

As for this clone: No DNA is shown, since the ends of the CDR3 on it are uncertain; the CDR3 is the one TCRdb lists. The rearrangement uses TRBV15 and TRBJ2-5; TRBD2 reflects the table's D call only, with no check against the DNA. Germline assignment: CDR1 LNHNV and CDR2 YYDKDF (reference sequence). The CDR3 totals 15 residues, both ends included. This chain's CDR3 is CATSILGGTQETQYF.

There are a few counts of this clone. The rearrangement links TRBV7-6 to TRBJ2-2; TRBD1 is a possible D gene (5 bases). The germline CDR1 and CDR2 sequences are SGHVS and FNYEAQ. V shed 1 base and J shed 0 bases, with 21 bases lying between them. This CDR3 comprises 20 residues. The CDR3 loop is CASSLDRAGYSSSNTGELFF. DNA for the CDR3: TGTGCCAGCAGCTTAGATCGGGCAGGGTATTCCTCTTCGAACACCGGGGAGCTGTTTTTT.

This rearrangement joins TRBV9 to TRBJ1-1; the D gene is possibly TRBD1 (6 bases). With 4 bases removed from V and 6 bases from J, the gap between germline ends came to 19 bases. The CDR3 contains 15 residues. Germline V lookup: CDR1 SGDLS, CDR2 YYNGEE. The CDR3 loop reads CASSPFLGGAAEAFF. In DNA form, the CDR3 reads TGTGCCAGCAGCCCTTTTCTTGGGGGCGCGGCTGAAGCTTTCTTT.

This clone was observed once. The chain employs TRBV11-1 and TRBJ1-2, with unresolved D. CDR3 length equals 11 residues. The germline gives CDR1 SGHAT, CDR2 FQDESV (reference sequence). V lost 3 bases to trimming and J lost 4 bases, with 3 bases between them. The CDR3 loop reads CASSLAYGYTF. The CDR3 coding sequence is TGTGCCAGCAGCTTGGCCTATGGCTACACCTTC.

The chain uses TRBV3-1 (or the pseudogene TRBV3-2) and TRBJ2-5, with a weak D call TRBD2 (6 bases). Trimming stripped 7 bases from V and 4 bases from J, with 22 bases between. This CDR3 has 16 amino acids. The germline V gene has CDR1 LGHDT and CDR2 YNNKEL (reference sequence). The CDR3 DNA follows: TGTGCCAGCATGGGTTCCCGGGACTGGAGAGCAGAGACCCAGTACTTC. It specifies CASMGSRDWRAETQYF.

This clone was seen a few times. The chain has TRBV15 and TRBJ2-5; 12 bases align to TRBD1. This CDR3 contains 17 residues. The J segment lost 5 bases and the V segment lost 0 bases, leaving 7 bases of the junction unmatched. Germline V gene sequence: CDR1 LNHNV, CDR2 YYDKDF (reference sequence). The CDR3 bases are TGTGCCACCAGCAGAGATCATTCGGGGACAGGGGGCGAGACCCAGTACTTC. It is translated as CATSRDHSGTGGETQYF.

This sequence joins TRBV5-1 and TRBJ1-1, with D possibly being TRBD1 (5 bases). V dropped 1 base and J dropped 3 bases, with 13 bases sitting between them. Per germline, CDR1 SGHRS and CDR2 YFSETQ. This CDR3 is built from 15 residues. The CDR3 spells CASSLMTSGDTEAFF. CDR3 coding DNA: TGCGCCAGCAGCTTGATGACCTCGGGGGACACTGAAGCTTTCTTT.

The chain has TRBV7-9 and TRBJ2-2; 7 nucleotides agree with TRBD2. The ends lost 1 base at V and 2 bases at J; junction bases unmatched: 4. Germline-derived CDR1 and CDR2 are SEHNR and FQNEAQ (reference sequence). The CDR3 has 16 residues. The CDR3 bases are TGTGCCAGCAGCTTAGGTGCGGGGGAAAACACCGGGGAGCTGTTTTTT. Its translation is CASSLGAGENTGELFF.

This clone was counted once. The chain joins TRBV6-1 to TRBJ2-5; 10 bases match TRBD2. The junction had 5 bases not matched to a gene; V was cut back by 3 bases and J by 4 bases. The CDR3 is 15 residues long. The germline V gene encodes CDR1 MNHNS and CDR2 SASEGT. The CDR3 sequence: CASSDLAGGGETQYF. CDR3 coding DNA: TGTGCCAGCAGTGATTTAGCGGGGGGAGGAGAGACCCAGTACTTC.

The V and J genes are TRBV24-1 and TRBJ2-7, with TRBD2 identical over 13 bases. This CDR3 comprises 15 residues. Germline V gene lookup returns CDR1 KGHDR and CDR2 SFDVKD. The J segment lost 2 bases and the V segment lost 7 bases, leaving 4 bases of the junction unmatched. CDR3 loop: CATSRGLAGAYEQYF. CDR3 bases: TGTGCCACCAGCCGAGGACTAGCGGGGGCCTACGAGCAGTACTTC.

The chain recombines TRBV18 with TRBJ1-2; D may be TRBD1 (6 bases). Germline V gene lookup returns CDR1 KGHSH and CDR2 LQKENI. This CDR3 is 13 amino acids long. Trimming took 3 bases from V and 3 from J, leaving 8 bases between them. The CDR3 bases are TGTGCCAGCTCACCCGACAGGTACTATGGCTACACCTTC. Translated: CASSPDRYYGYTF.

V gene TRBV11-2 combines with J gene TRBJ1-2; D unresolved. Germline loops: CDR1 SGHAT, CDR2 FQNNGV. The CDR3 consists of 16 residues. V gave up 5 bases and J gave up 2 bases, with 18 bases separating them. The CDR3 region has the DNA TGTGCCAGCAGCCACCCCACCTATAACCTAAACTATGGCTACACCTTC. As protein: CASSHPTYNLNYGYTF.

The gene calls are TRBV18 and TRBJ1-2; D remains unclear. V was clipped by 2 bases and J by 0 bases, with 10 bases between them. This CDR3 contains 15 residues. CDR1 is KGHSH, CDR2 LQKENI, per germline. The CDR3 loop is CASSPEASANYGYTF. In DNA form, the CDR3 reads TGTGCCAGCTCACCAGAGGCCTCAGCTAACTATGGCTACACCTTC.

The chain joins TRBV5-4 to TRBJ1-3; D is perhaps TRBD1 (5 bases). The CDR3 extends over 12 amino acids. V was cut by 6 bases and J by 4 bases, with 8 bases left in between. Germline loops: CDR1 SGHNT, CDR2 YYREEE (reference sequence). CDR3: CASKQDGNTIYF. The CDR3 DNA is TGTGCCAGCAAACAGGACGGAAACACCATATATTTT.

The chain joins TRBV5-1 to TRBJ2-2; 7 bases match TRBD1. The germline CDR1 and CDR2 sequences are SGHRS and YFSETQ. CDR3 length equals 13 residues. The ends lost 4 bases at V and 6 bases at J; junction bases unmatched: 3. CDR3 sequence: CASSIRGPGELFF. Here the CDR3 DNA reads TGCGCCAGCAGCATAAGGGGGCCCGGGGAGCTGTTTTTT.

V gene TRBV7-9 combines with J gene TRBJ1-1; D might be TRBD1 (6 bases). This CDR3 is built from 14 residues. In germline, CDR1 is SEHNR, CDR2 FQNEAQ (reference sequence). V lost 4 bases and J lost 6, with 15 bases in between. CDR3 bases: TGTGCCAGCAGCTCACCCCAGGGGCTCCCTGAAGCTTTCTTT. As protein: CASSSPQGLPEAFF.

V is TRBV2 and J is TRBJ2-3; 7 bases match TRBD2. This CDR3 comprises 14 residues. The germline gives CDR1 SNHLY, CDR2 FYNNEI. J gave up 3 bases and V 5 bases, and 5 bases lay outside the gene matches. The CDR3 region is CASSSGGKTDTQYF. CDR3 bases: TGTGCCAGCAGTTCGGGGGGAAAAACAGATACGCAGTATTTT.

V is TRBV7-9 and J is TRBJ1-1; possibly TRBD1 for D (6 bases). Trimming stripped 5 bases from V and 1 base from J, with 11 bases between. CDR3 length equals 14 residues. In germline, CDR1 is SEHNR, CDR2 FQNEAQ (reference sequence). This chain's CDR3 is CASSEDSKNTEAFF. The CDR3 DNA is TGTGCCAGCAGCGAGGACAGTAAGAACACTGAAGCTTTCTTT.

The CDR3: CASSPGGETQYF. CDR3 in DNA: TGTGCCAGTAGTCCCGGGGGGGAGACCCAGTACTTC. The V and J genes are TRBV19 and TRBJ2-5; 7 positions match TRBD2. V dropped 5 bases and J dropped 5; count of bases not matched to a gene: 2. From germline, CDR1 is LNHDA and CDR2 SQIVND (reference sequence). The CDR3 runs to 12 residues.